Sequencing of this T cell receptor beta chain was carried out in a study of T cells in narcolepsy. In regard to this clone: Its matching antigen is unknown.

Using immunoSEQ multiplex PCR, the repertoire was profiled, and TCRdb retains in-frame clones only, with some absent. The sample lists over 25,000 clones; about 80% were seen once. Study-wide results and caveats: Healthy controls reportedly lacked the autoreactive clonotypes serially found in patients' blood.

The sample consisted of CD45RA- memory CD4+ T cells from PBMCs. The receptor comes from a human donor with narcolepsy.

CDR3: CASSLVANTGELFF. The CDR3 DNA reads as TGTGCCAGCAGCTTGGTTGCAAACACCGGGGAGCTGTTTTTT. The chain links TRBV5-5 to TRBJ2-2; D remains ambiguous. The V gene lost 0 bases and the J gene lost 2 bases, with 5 bases spanning the gap. Per the germline V gene, CDR1 is SGHKS and CDR2 is YYEKEE (reference sequence). The CDR3 loop spans 14 amino acids.